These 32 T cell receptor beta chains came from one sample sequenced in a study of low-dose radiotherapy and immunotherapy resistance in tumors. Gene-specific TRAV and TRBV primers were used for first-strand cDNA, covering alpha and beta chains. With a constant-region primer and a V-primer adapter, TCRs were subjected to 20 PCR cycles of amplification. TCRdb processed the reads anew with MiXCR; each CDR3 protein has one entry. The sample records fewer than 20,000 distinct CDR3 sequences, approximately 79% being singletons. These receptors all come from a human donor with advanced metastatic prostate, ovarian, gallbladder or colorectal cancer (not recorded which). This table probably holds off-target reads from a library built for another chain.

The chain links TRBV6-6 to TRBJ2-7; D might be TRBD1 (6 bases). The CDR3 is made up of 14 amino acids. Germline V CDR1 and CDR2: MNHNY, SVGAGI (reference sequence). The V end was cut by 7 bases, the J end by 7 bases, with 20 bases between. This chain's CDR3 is CASNNQGFFEEQYF. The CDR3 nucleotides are TGTGCCAGCAACAACCAGGGGTTCTTTGAAGAGCAGTACTTC.

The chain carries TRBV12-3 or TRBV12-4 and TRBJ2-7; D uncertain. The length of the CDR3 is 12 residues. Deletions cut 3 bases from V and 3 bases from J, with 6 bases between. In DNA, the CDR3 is TGTGCCAGCAGTTTGACGAACTACGAGCAGTACTTC. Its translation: CASSLTNYEQYF.

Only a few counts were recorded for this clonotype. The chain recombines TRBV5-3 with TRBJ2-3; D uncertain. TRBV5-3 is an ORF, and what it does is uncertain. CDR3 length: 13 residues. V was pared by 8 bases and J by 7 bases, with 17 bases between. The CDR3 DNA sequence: TGTGCCAGCATCTTGGCTTCCGGTAATACGCAGTATTTT. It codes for CASILASGNTQYF.

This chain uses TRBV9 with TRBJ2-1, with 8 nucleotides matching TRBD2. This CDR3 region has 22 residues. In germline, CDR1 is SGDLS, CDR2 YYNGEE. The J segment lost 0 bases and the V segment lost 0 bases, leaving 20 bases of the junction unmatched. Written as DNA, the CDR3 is TGTGCCAGCAGCGTAGCCCCGGGCCCTGGTGGTAGCGGGATCAGCTCCTACAATGAGCAGTTCTTC. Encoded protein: CASSVAPGPGGSGISSYNEQFF.

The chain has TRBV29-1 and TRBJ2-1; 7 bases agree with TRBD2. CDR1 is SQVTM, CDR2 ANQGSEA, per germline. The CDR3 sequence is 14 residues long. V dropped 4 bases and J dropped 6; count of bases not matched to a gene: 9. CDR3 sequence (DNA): TGCAGCGTTGGCTTCCAGCGGGGCCCCAATGAGCAGTTCTTC. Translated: CSVGFQRGPNEQFF.

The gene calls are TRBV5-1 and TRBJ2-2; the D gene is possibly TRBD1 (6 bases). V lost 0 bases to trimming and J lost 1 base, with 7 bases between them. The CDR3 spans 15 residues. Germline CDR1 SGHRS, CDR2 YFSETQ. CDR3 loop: CASSLEGQNTGELFF. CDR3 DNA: TGCGCCAGCAGCTTGGAGGGACAGAACACCGGGGAGCTGTTTTTT. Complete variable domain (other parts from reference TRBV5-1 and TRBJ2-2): KAGVTQTPRYLIKTRGQQVTLSCSPISGHRSVSWYQQTPGQGLQFLFEYFSETQRNKGNFPGRFSGRQFSNSRSEMNVSTLELGDSALYLCASSLEGQNTGELFFGEGSRLTVL.

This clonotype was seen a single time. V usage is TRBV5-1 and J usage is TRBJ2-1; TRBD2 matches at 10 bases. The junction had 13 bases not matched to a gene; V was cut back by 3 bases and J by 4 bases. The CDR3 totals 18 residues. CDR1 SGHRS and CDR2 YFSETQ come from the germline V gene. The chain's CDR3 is CASSWGGGPSGGYNEQFF. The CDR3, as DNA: TGCGCCAGCAGCTGGGGCGGGGGTCCTAGCGGGGGATACAATGAGCAGTTCTTC.

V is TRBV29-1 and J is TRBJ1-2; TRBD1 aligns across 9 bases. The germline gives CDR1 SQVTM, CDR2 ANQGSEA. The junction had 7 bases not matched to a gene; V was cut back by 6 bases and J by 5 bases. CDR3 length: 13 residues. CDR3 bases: TGCAGCGTCAGGGAAGGGACAGGGTATGGCTACACCTTC. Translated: CSVREGTGYGYTF.

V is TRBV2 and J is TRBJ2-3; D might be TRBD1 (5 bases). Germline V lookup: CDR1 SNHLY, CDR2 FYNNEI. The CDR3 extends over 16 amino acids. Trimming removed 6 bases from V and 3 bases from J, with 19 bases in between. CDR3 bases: TGTGCCAGCAGGGCCCTCCATTGGGGCGCGACAGATACGCAGTATTTT. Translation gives CASRALHWGATDTQYF.

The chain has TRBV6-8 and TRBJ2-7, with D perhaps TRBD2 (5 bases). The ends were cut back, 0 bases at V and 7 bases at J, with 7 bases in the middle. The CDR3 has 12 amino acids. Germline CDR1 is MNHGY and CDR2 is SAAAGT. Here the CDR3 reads CASSYSPGEQYF. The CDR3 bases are TGTGCCAGCAGTTACTCTCCGGGGGAGCAGTACTTC.

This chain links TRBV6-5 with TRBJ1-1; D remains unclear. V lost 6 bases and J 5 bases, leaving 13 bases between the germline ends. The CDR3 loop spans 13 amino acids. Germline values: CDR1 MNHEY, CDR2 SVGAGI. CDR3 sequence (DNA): TGTGCCAGCAGAGCGAGGGTTAGGACTGAAGCTTTCTTT. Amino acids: CASRARVRTEAFF.

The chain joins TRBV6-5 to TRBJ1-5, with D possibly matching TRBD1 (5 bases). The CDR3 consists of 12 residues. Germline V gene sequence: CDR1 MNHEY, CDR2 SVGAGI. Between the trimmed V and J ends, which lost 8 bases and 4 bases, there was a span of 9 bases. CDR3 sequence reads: CASGGVNQPQHF. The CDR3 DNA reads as TGTGCCAGCGGGGGAGTAAATCAGCCCCAGCATTTT.

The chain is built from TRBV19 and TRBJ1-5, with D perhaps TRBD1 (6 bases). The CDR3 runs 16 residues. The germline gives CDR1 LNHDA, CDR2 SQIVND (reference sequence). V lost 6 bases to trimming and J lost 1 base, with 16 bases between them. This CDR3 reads CASSRRGTESNQPQHF. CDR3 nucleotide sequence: TGTGCCAGTAGCAGGAGGGGGACGGAAAGCAATCAGCCCCAGCATTTT.

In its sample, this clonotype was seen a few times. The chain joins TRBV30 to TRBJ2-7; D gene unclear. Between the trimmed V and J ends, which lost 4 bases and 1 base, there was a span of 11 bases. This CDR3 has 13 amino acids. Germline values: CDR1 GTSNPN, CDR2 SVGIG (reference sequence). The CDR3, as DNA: TGTGCCTGGACCCGCGGCCAATCCTACGAGCAGTACTTC. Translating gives CAWTRGQSYEQYF. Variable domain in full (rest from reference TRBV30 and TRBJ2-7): SQTIHQWPATLVQPVGSPLSLECTVEGTSNPNLYWYRQAAGRGLQLLFYSVGIGQISSEVPQNLSASRPQDRQFILSSKKLLLSDSGFYLCAWTRGQSYEQYFGPGTRLTVT.

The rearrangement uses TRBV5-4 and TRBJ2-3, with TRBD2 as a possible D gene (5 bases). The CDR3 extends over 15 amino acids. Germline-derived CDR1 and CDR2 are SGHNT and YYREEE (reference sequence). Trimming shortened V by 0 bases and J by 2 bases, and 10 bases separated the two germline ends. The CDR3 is CASSLGDGDTDTQYF. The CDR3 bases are TGTGCCAGCAGCTTGGGAGACGGGGACACAGATACGCAGTATTTT.

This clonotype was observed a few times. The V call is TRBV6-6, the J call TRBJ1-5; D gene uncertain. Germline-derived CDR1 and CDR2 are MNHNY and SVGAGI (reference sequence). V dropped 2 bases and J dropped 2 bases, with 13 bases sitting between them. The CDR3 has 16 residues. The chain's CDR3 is CASSYPKGDGNQPQHF. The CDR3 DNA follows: TGTGCCAGCAGTTACCCCAAGGGAGATGGCAATCAGCCCCAGCATTTT.

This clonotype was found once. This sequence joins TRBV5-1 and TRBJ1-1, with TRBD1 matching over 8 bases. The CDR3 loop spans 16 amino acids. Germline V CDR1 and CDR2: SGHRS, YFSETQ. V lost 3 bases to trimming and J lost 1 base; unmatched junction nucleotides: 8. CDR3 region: CASSSRPGGGNTEAFF. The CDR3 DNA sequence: TGCGCCAGCAGCTCTAGACCAGGGGGCGGGAACACTGAAGCTTTCTTT. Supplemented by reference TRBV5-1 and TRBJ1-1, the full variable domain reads KAGVTQTPRYLIKTRGQQVTLSCSPISGHRSVSWYQQTPGQGLQFLFEYFSETQRNKGNFPGRFSGRQFSNSRSEMNVSTLELGDSALYLCASSSRPGGGNTEAFFGQGTRLTVV.

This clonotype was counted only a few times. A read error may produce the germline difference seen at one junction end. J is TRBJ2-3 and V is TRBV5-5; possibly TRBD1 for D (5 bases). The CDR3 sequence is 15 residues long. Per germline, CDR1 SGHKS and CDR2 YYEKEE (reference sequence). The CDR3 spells CASTLQGWGTDTQYF. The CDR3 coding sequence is TGTGCCAGCACCTTGCAGGGTTGGGGCACAGATACGCAGTATTTT.

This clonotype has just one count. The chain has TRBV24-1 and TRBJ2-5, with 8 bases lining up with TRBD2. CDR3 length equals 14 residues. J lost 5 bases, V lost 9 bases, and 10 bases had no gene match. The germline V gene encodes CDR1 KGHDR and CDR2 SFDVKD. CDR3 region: CATAGLGSGETQYF. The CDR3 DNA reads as TGTGCCACCGCGGGACTAGGTTCTGGCGAGACCCAGTACTTC.

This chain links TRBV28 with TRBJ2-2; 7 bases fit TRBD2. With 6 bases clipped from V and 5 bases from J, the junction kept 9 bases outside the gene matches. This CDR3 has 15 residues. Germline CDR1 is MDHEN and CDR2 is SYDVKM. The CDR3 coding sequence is TGTGCCAGCAGCCAAGGAGGGGAGGGGACCGGGGAGCTGTTTTTT. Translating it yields CASSQGGEGTGELFF.

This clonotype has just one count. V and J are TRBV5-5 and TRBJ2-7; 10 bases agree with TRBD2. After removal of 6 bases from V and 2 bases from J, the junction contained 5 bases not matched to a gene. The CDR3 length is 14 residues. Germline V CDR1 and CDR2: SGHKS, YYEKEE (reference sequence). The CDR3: CASTKREGPYEQYF. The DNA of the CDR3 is TGTGCCAGCACCAAGCGGGAGGGCCCCTACGAGCAGTACTTC.

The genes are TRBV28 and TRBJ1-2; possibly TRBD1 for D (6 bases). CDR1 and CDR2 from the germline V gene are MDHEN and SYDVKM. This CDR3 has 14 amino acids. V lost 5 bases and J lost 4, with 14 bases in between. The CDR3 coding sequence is TGTGCCAGCAGTCAGGGCAGGGGCGCCTATGGCTACACCTTC. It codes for CASSQGRGAYGYTF.

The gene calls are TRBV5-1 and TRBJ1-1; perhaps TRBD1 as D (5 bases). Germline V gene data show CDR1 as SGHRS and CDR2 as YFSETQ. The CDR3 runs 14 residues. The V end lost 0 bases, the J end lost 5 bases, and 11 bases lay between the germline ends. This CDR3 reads CASSLGVGGTEAFF. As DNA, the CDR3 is TGCGCCAGCAGCTTGGGAGTGGGGGGGACTGAAGCTTTCTTT.

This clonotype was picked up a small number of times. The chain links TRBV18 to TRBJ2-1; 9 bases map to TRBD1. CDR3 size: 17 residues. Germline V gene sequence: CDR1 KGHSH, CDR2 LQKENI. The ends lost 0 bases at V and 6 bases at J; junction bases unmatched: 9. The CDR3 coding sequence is TGTGCCAGCTCACCACCGGGCGGGACAGGGAAGATCAATGAGCAGTTCTTC. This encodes CASSPPGGTGKINEQFF.

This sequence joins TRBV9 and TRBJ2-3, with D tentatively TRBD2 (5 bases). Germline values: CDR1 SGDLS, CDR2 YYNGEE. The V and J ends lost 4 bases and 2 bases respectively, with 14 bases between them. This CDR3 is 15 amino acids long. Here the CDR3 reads CASSPSGSPTDTQYF. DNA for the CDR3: TGTGCCAGCAGCCCGTCGGGATCCCCCACAGATACGCAGTATTTT.

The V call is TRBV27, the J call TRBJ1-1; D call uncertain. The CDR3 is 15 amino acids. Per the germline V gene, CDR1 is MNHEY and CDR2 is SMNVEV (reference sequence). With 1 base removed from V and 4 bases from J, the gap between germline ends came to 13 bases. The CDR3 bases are TGTGCCAGCAGTTTATTCCCCCCTCGAGGCACTGAAGCTTTCTTT. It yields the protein CASSLFPPRGTEAFF.

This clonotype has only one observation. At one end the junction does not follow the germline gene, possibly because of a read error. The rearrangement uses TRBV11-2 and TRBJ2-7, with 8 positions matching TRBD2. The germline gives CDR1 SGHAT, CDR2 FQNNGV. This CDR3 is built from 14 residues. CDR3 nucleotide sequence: TGTGCCAGCAGCTATGACCCCAGAACTAGCGGAATTCCTTTC. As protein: CASSYDPRTSGIPF.

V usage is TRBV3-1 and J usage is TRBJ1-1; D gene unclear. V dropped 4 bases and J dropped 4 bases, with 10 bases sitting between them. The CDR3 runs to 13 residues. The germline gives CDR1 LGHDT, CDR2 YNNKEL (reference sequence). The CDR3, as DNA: TGTGCCAGCAGCCCGCGACTCACCACTGAAGCTTTCTTT. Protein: CASSPRLTTEAFF.

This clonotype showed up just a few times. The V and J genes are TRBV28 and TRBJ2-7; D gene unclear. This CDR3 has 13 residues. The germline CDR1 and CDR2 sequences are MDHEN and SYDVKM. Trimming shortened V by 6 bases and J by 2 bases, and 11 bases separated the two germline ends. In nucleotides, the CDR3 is TGTGCCAGCAGAGGAAGCCCTGCCTACGAGCAGTACTTC. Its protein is CASRGSPAYEQYF.

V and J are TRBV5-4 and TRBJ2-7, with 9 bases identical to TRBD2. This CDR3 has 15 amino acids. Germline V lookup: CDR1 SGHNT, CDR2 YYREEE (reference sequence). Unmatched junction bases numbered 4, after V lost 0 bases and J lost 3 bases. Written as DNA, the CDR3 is TGTGCCAGCAGCTTGGATAGCGGGAGAGGCTACGAGCAGTACTTC. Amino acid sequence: CASSLDSGRGYEQYF.

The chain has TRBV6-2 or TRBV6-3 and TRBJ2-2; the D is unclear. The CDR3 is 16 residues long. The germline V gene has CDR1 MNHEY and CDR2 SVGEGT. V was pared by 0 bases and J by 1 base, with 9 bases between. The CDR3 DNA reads TGTGCCAGCAGTTACTCCTGGCAGCTGAACACCGGGGAGCTGTTTTTT. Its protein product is CASSYSWQLNTGELFF.

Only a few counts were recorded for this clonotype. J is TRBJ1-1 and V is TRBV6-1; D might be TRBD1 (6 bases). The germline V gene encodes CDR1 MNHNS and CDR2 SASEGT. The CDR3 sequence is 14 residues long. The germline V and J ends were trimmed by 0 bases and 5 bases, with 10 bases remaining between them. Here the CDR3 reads CASSEAGRGTEAFF. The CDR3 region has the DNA TGTGCCAGCAGTGAAGCTGGCAGGGGTACTGAAGCTTTCTTT.